Listed below are T cell receptor beta chains from one sample, sequenced in a study of blood T cell repertoires in COVID-19. Some clones are missing from TCRdb's copy, which holds only in-frame ones; the method was immunoSEQ multiplex PCR. The data show 250,000 or so clones, roughly 87% seen once. The sequenced sample consisted of peripheral blood. These receptor sequences come from a man younger than 30 with active or convalescent COVID-19. CDR3s include the opening cysteine and the closing phenylalanine or tryptophan. A D gene is named only where the DNA matches it firmly. The size of a clone is reported for some rows only, either as once, few or many, or as a class for expanded clones.

j_gene,d_gene,abundance,len,v_gene,CDR3nt,CDR3aa
TRBJ1-5,-,-,14,TRBV7-4,TGTGCCAGCAGCTTTGAGGAGAGGAATCAGCCCCAGCATTTT,CASSFEERNQPQHF
TRBJ1-2,-,-,15,TRBV15,TGTGCCACCAGCAGGTCCAGCAGTGCGGACTTCCGCTACACCTTC,CATSRSSSADFRYTF
TRBJ2-1,TRBD2,-,16,TRBV5-1,TGCGCCAGCAGCTTGGAGGGACTAGCGGATAACAATGAGCAGTTCTTC,CASSLEGLADNNEQFF
TRBJ2-3,-,-,17,TRBV7-9,TGTGCCAGCAGCGCTCCTGGTGGCGGGACCCCCACAGATACGCAGTATTTT,CASSAPGGGTPTDTQYF
TRBJ2-1,TRBD2,-,19,TRBV14,TGTGCCAGCAGCCCCCCGGCCAGCGGGAAATCGGCAAAGTACAATGAGCAGTTCTTC,CASSPPASGKSAKYNEQFF
TRBJ2-3,TRBD2,-,16,TRBV5-1,TGCGCCAGCAGCCTCACCCCACTAGCGGGGGGAGATACGCAGTATTTT,CASSLTPLAGGDTQYF
TRBJ2-4,TRBD1,-,15,TRBV9,TGTGCCAGCAGCGTAGGACAGGGGACCAAAAACATTCAGTACTTC,CASSVGQGTKNIQYF
TRBJ1-3,TRBD1,-,16,TRBV5-8,TGTGCCAGCAGTTCATTTGACAGGGCTGCCGGAAACACCATATATTTT,CASSSFDRAAGNTIYF
TRBJ1-4,-,few,14,TRBV30,TGTGCCTGGAGTGTACGAGGGACTAATGAAAAACTGTTTTTT,CAWSVRGTNEKLFF
TRBJ1-1,-,-,14,TRBV6-4,TGTGCCAGCAGTGCGACAGCCAGGAACACTGAAGCTTTCTTT,CASSATARNTEAFF
TRBJ2-7,-,few,14,TRBV29-1,TGCAGCGTTCTGGGACAACTAGGAAACTACGAGCAGTACTTC,CSVLGQLGNYEQYF
TRBJ1-4,TRBD1,-,14,TRBV6-6,TGTGCCAGCAGCTGGGACAGGGGGCGGGAAAAACTGTTTTTT,CASSWDRGREKLFF
TRBJ2-1,TRBD1,-,14,TRBV19,TGTGCCAGTAACAGGGGGCAACCCTACAATGAGCAGTTCTTC,CASNRGQPYNEQFF
TRBJ1-1,-,-,14,TRBV11-2,TGTGCCAGCAGCTTCTTCAGGTCCATCACTGAAGCTTTCTTT,CASSFFRSITEAFF
TRBJ1-2,-,-,13,TRBV29-1,TGCAGCGGGGGGACTTCTACTAACTATGGCTACACCTTC,CSGGTSTNYGYTF
TRBJ1-3,-,-,16,TRBV19,TGTGCCAGTAGTTTTCCGGGACACATCTCTGGAAACACCATATATTTT,CASSFPGHISGNTIYF
TRBJ2-7,-,once,14,TRBV27,TGTGCCAGCAGTTCACACCAGGCCTCCTACGAGCAGTACTTC,CASSSHQASYEQYF
TRBJ2-5,-,-,14,TRBV24-1,TGTGCCACCAGTACGCCGGCAGGGGAAGAGACCCAGTACTTC,CATSTPAGEETQYF
TRBJ1-2,-,few,16,TRBV5-8,TGTGCCAGCAGCATCCCGGGGACACCCACTAACTATGGCTACACCTTC,CASSIPGTPTNYGYTF
TRBJ1-1,-,-,13,TRBV30,TGTGCCTGGAGAGGACACGCCCTTAAGGAGGCTTTCTTT,CAWRGHALKEAFF
TRBJ1-1,-,-,15,TRBV4-3,TGCGCCAGCAGCCAACCGGACAGACCGAACACTGAAGCTTTCTTT,CASSQPDRPNTEAFF